This T cell receptor (beta chain) is from a study of blood T cell repertoires in COVID-19. The wider study: Sites in the United States, Italy and Spain provided acute and convalescent COVID-19 samples. PBMCs, B-cell-depleted T cells, or T cells were the source of the cDNA or gDNA that made up the material.

Under the authors' procedure: Using reference gene primer amplification, nucleated cell counts were estimated. Data came from immunoSEQ multiplex PCR; TCRdb stores just in-frame clones and leaves some out. The V and J calls and clone size are taken from that table; D and trimming were inferred from the DNA. The table includes roughly 150,000 clones, around 83% detected once. Sequencing was performed on peripheral blood. The receptor's source is a woman aged 70 to 79 who had recovered from COVID-19.

CDR3 in amino acids: CSVGLRGETQYF. The CDR3 nucleotides are TGCAGCGTTGGTTTGAGGGGGGAGACCCAGTACTTC. The V call is TRBV29-1, the J call TRBJ2-5; a possible D gene is TRBD1 (6 bases). V dropped 4 bases and J dropped 5 bases, with 11 bases sitting between them. The CDR3 runs to 12 residues. From germline, CDR1 is SQVTM and CDR2 ANQGSEA.